What follows are 7 T cell receptor beta chains derived from one specimen sequenced in a study of CD4 T cell repertoires in COVID-19 (dated by TCRdb to 2020 to 2023). The library came from the immunoSEQ multiplex PCR assay. TCRdb limited this immuneACCESS table to in-frame rearrangements with V and J called. A share of clones is missing; checked studies link under half to unresolved V genes, and the rest is unexplained. This sample has fewer than 100,000 clones in its table, and about 83% of those were observed once. The ten largest clones add up to around 0.59% of the sample. Per the publication, the time point label means: sample from a COVID-19-recovered individual after infection. Sequences were derived from CD4+ T cells from peripheral blood, sampled after recovery from COVID-19. These receptor sequences come from a human donor who had COVID-19.

The gene calls are TRBV2 and TRBJ1-2; TRBD1 is a possible D gene (5 bases). CDR3 length: 13 residues. Trimming removed 3 bases from V and 8 bases from J, with 13 bases in between. Germline assignment: CDR1 SNHLY and CDR2 FYNNEI. In DNA form, the CDR3 reads TGTGCCAGCAGTGAGAACCCGTGGGGCGGCTACACCTTC. Protein sequence: CASSENPWGGYTF.

The chain combines TRBV19 with TRBJ1-5, with D perhaps matching TRBD1 (5 bases). The CDR3 contains 15 residues. V lost 8 bases, J lost 5 bases, and 19 bases lay in between. Germline CDR1 and CDR2: LNHDA and SQIVND (reference sequence). CDR3 sequence (DNA): TGTGCCAGTTCCGACACCCGACAGTTTTATCAGCCCCAGCATTTT. The encoded protein is CASSDTRQFYQPQHF.

This clone was seen a handful of times. V gene TRBV29-1 combines with J gene TRBJ1-2; tentatively, D is TRBD1 (6 bases). CDR1 is SQVTM, CDR2 ANQGSEA, per germline. This CDR3 region has 11 residues. Deletions cut 4 bases from V and 6 bases from J, with 9 bases between. CDR3 in amino acids: CSVVAGDGYTF. The CDR3, as DNA: TGCAGCGTTGTCGCAGGGGATGGCTACACCTTC.

The rearrangement links TRBV6-2 or TRBV6-3 to TRBJ1-1; D is perhaps TRBD1 (6 bases). CDR1 is MNHEY and CDR2 is SVGEGT in the germline V gene. The CDR3 consists of 14 residues. Between the trimmed V and J ends, which lost 0 bases and 4 bases, there was a span of 9 bases. CDR3 residues: CASSYSRQVTEAFF. CDR3 sequence (DNA): TGTGCCAGCAGTTACTCGAGACAGGTCACTGAAGCTTTCTTT.

The chain recombines TRBV6-5 with TRBJ1-2, with TRBD1 as a possible D gene (6 bases). CDR1 MNHEY and CDR2 SVGAGI come from the germline V gene. V was trimmed by 4 bases and J by 7 bases, leaving 10 bases between them. This CDR3 has 12 amino acids. CDR3 loop: CASSWTTGGYTF. CDR3 DNA sequence: TGTGCCAGCAGTTGGACGACAGGTGGCTACACCTTC.

In its sample, this clone was seen once. This chain links TRBV3-1 (or the pseudogene TRBV3-2) with TRBJ2-7; unclear D gene. V shed 3 bases and J shed 4 bases, with 7 bases lying between them. The CDR3 length is 12 residues. In germline, CDR1 is LGHDT, CDR2 YNNKEL (reference sequence). In DNA, the CDR3 is TGTGCCAGCAGCCAGACCGTGTACGAGCAGTACTTC. Translated, it gives CASSQTVYEQYF.

Worth noting for this clone: This CDR3 is also generated by other DNA sequences in the sample. V usage is TRBV4-1 and J usage is TRBJ2-1; D remains ambiguous. Germline V gene data show CDR1 as MGHRA and CDR2 as YSYEKL. This CDR3 has 14 amino acids. The V end was cut by 1 base, the J end by 0 bases, with 4 bases between. CDR3 residues: CASSQGSSYNEQFF. The DNA of the CDR3 is TGCGCCAGCAGCCAAGGGAGCTCCTACAATGAGCAGTTCTTC.